The 30 T cell receptor beta chains below come from one sample, sequenced in a study of T cell changes during pregnancy in multiple sclerosis. TCRdb's copy holds only in-frame clones and misses some; the assay was immunoSEQ multiplex PCR. This table has roughly 38,000 clones, about 92% appearing once. Specimen: CD4+ T cells from peripheral blood mononuclear cells, collected in the third trimester of pregnancy. Receptors were obtained from a female donor with multiple sclerosis, enrolled in a pregnancy study.

The gene calls are TRBV7-9 and TRBJ1-5; D is possibly TRBD1 (5 bases). CDR1 and CDR2 (germline): SEHNR, FQNEAQ (reference sequence). V was trimmed by 3 bases and J by 2 bases, leaving 11 bases between them. The CDR3 is 15 amino acids. As DNA, the CDR3 is TGTGCCAGCAGCTTGACAGACTCGGGCAATCAGCCCCAGCATTTT. Translating it yields CASSLTDSGNQPQHF.

V is TRBV4-1 and J is TRBJ2-1; 11 bases are shared with TRBD2. The CDR3 is made up of 16 amino acids. V lost 1 base to trimming and J lost 2 bases; unmatched junction nucleotides: 1. Germline-derived CDR1 and CDR2 are MGHRA and YSYEKL. CDR3 loop: CASSQVLAGAYNEQFF. In nucleotides, the CDR3 is TGCGCCAGCAGCCAAGTACTAGCGGGGGCCTACAATGAGCAGTTCTTC.

The chain joins TRBV13 to TRBJ2-7, with 7 bases identical to TRBD1. The germline CDR1 and CDR2 sequences are PRHDT and FYEKMQ (reference sequence). The CDR3 is 13 amino acids. For the CDR3, the DNA is TGTGCAACGAGGGGGCTCTGGGGCTACGAGCAGTACTTC. Protein: CATRGLWGYEQYF.

The chain joins TRBV4-2 to TRBJ2-5; 9 bases match TRBD2. In germline, CDR1 is LGHNA, CDR2 YNFKEQ. There are 15 residues in the CDR3. J was trimmed by 3 bases and V by 2 bases; bases with no gene match: 4. The CDR3 region has the DNA TGTGCCAGCAGCCAATCGACTAGCGGAAAAGAGACCCAGTACTTC. Its protein product is CASSQSTSGKETQYF.

The rearrangement uses TRBV28 and TRBJ2-1; weak D call: TRBD2 (6 bases). This CDR3 region has 14 residues. From germline, CDR1 is MDHEN and CDR2 SYDVKM. V gave up 7 bases and J gave up 0 bases, with 10 bases separating them. Here the CDR3 DNA reads TGTGCCAGCAAAGCTAGCGACTCCTACAATGAGCAGTTCTTC. Its protein product is CASKASDSYNEQFF.

This chain links TRBV28 with TRBJ1-5; D possibly corresponds to TRBD1 (6 bases). CDR1 and CDR2 (germline): MDHEN, SYDVKM. The CDR3 loop spans 16 amino acids. Between the trimmed V and J ends, which lost 5 bases and 2 bases, there was a span of 16 bases. The CDR3, as DNA: TGTGCCAGCAGTCCACAACAGGGTGGGGGCAATCAGCCCCAGCATTTT. Its translation: CASSPQQGGGNQPQHF.

This sequence joins TRBV28 and TRBJ2-1; 8 bases are shared with TRBD1. The V segment lost 3 bases and the J segment 9 bases; nucleotides outside the gene matches: 7. The V gene's germline CDR1 is MDHEN and CDR2 SYDVKM. The CDR3 is made up of 14 amino acids. The CDR3, as DNA: TGTGCCAGCAGTTTTTTCAGGGGGCGGGCTGAGCAGTTCTTC. Translation gives CASSFFRGRAEQFF.

The rearrangement links TRBV7-8 to TRBJ2-5, with TRBD2 as a possible D gene (5 bases). The germline V and J ends were trimmed by 5 bases and 3 bases, with 7 bases remaining between them. Germline V CDR1 and CDR2: SGHVS, FQNEAQ. The CDR3 has 12 amino acids. The CDR3 region has the DNA TGTGCCAGCAGCACAGCGGAAGAGACCCAGTACTTC. Translation: CASSTAEETQYF.

In this sample, this clone turned up once. The chain couples TRBV19 to TRBJ2-3, with D perhaps matching TRBD2 (7 bases). The CDR3 length is 16 residues. Trimming shortened V by 1 base and J by 1 base, and 12 bases separated the two germline ends. Germline CDR1 reads LNHDA; CDR2 reads SQIVND (reference sequence). CDR3 nucleotide sequence: TGTGCCAGTAGTATAGGTCAGGGGAGGGGCACAGATACGCAGTATTTT. This codes for CASSIGQGRGTDTQYF.

V and J are TRBV27 and TRBJ2-7, with D perhaps TRBD1 (5 bases). The CDR3 totals 15 residues. CDR1 is MNHEY, CDR2 SMNVEV, per germline (reference sequence). Trimming stripped 2 bases from V and 5 bases from J, with 16 bases between. The CDR3 loop reads CASSLRTRVLHEQYF. CDR3 nucleotide sequence: TGTGCCAGCAGTTTAAGGACAAGGGTATTACACGAGCAGTACTTC.

V and J are TRBV28 and TRBJ2-7, with D perhaps matching TRBD2 (6 bases). Trimming took 8 bases from V and 0 from J, leaving 17 bases between them. The CDR3 loop spans 15 amino acids. From germline, CDR1 is MDHEN and CDR2 SYDVKM. In nucleotides, the CDR3 is TGTGCCAGCTCATCTCAGGGACTGTCCTCCTACGAGCAGTACTTC. Protein: CASSSQGLSSYEQYF.

This clone was recorded once. The chain combines TRBV11-2 with TRBJ2-7, with 7 positions matching TRBD1. The germline gives CDR1 SGHAT, CDR2 FQNNGV. The junction had 3 bases not matched to a gene; V was cut back by 1 base and J by 3 bases. The CDR3 length is 14 residues. The CDR3 nucleotides read TGTGCCAGCAGCTTAGCTTCAGGGGGCTACGAGCAGTACTTC. It specifies CASSLASGGYEQYF.

This rearrangement joins TRBV5-1 to TRBJ2-3; D is perhaps TRBD1 (5 bases). The ends were cut back, 4 bases at V and 4 bases at J, with 13 bases in the middle. The V gene's germline CDR1 is SGHRS and CDR2 YFSETQ. CDR3 length: 14 amino acids. The CDR3 region is CASSPFDSSDTQYF. DNA for the CDR3: TGCGCCAGCAGCCCCTTCGACAGTTCAGATACGCAGTATTTT.

This chain links TRBV19 with TRBJ2-5, with D possibly TRBD1 on 6 matching bases. Per the germline V gene, CDR1 is LNHDA and CDR2 is SQIVND (reference sequence). The V end lost 5 bases, the J end lost 2 bases, and 9 bases lay between the germline ends. CDR3 length equals 13 residues. CDR3 sequence (DNA): TGTGCCAGTAGTTCACAGGGTCAAGAGACCCAGTACTTC. Translating it yields CASSSQGQETQYF.

The V and J genes are TRBV5-4 and TRBJ2-7; 8 bases match TRBD2. CDR1 is SGHNT, CDR2 YYREEE, per germline (reference sequence). The V segment lost 5 bases and the J segment 2 bases; nucleotides outside the gene matches: 6. The CDR3 extends over 14 amino acids. CDR3 in amino acids: CASSSGTSPYEQYF. CDR3 nucleotide sequence: TGTGCCAGCAGTTCCGGGACTAGTCCCTACGAGCAGTACTTC.

The chain couples TRBV18 to TRBJ1-3; tentative D call: TRBD1 (5 bases). Looked up from germline, CDR1 is KGHSH and CDR2 is LQKENI. V was shortened by 2 bases and J by 6 bases, with 14 bases between the two germline ends. The CDR3 is 15 amino acids. The CDR3 is CASSPGDSSKNTIYF. The CDR3 DNA is TGTGCCAGCTCACCAGGAGACAGCTCTAAAAACACCATATATTTT.

The chain carries TRBV25-1 and TRBJ1-5; a possible D gene is TRBD1 (6 bases). This CDR3 is built from 16 residues. Germline CDR1 reads MGHDK; CDR2 reads SYGVNS. The ends were cut back, 1 base at V and 4 bases at J, with 14 bases in the middle. The CDR3 loop reads CASSESTRGGNQPQHF. Here the CDR3 DNA reads TGTGCCAGCAGTGAATCCACAAGGGGGGGGAATCAGCCCCAGCATTTT.

V and J are TRBV4-1 and TRBJ2-2, with D tentatively TRBD2 (6 bases). The CDR3 length is 18 residues. The germline V gene has CDR1 MGHRA and CDR2 YSYEKL. V was pared by 0 bases and J by 0 bases, with 14 bases between. The DNA for the CDR3 is TGCGCCAGCAGCCAAGATCTGGGCGGGGATTCGAACACCGGGGAGCTGTTTTTT. This encodes CASSQDLGGDSNTGELFF.

The chain has TRBV9 and TRBJ2-1; 13 bases line up with TRBD2. The CDR3 is 17 residues long. The germline CDR1 and CDR2 sequences are SGDLS and YYNGEE. With V trimmed by 1 base and J by 7 bases, 8 bases remained unmatched. This chain's CDR3 is CASSVSEQGLAGNEQFF. CDR3 in DNA: TGTGCCAGCAGCGTATCCGAACAGGGACTAGCGGGAAATGAGCAGTTCTTC.

This chain connects TRBV19 to TRBJ1-5; D ambiguous. The CDR3 has 14 residues. Germline CDR1 reads LNHDA; CDR2 reads SQIVND (reference sequence). V shed 3 bases and J shed 0 bases, with 6 bases lying between them. CDR3 in amino acids: CASSIPFSNQPQHF. DNA of the CDR3: TGTGCCAGTAGTATCCCCTTTAGCAATCAGCCCCAGCATTTT.

This rearrangement joins TRBV25-1 to TRBJ1-3, with 8 bases identical to TRBD1. CDR3 length: 16 residues. CDR1 and CDR2 from the germline V gene are MGHDK and SYGVNS. J gave up 0 bases and V 10 bases, and 11 bases lay outside the gene matches. The CDR3 sequence: CATQGAGPSSGNTIYF. The CDR3 bases are TGTGCCACCCAGGGGGCAGGTCCGAGCTCTGGAAACACCATATATTTT.

The CDR3 here is CASSQGKDRANVNTEAFF. The DNA for the CDR3 is TGCGCCAGCAGCCAAGGGAAGGACAGGGCAAACGTGAACACTGAAGCTTTCTTT. This sequence joins TRBV4-1 and TRBJ1-1; 8 bases are a match to TRBD1. V lost 1 base to trimming and J lost 0 bases; unmatched junction nucleotides: 10. Germline V gives CDR1 MGHRA, CDR2 YSYEKL. The CDR3 has 18 residues.

This clone came up a few times. The chain is built from TRBV6-1 and TRBJ2-7; TRBD2 agrees at 13 bases. V trimming: 1 base; J trimming: 3 bases; junction bases outside the gene matches: 3. Germline loops: CDR1 MNHNS, CDR2 SASEGT. There are 16 residues in the CDR3. The CDR3 sequence: CASSEGTSGGFYEQYF. The DNA for the CDR3 is TGTGCCAGCAGTGAAGGGACTAGCGGGGGTTTCTACGAGCAGTACTTC.

A word on this clone: Compared with germline, one end of the junction differs, possibly owing to a read error. The J gene is TRBJ2-1, the V gene TRBV5-1, with D possibly being TRBD2 (5 bases). The CDR3 covers 13 residues. Germline V gives CDR1 SGHRS, CDR2 YFSETQ. CDR3 sequence reads: CASSLNVSPLGVF. The CDR3 DNA reads TGCGCCAGCAGCTTGAATGTTTCGCCCCTCGGGGTCTTC. Full variable domain (remainder filled in from reference TRBV5-1 and TRBJ2-1): KAGVTQTPRYLIKTRGQQVTLSCSPISGHRSVSWYQQTPGQGLQFLFEYFSETQRNKGNFPGRFSGRQFSNSRSEMNVSTLELGDSALYLCASSLNVSPLGVFGPGTRLTVL.

This chain connects TRBV10-3 to TRBJ1-2; 11 bases are shared with TRBD1. Germline V gene sequence: CDR1 ENHRY, CDR2 SYGVKD. This CDR3 has 16 residues. V trimming: 4 bases; J trimming: 8 bases; junction bases outside the gene matches: 12. CDR3 coding DNA: TGTGCCATCAGTGGCCTCCAGGACAGGGGGCGAAAAGGCTACACCTTC. Amino acids: CAISGLQDRGRKGYTF.

This clone was seen once. The J gene is TRBJ2-7, the V gene TRBV18; 7 nucleotides agree with TRBD2. Germline CDR1 is KGHSH and CDR2 is LQKENI. The V segment lost 3 bases and the J segment 0 bases; nucleotides outside the gene matches: 5. The CDR3 has 15 amino acids. The CDR3 sequence is CASSPTSVRSYEQYF. DNA for the CDR3: TGTGCCAGCTCACCTACTAGCGTGCGCTCCTACGAGCAGTACTTC.

V gene TRBV7-9 combines with J gene TRBJ2-2, with TRBD1 matching over 9 bases. Germline V gene data show CDR1 as SEHNR and CDR2 as FQNEAQ (reference sequence). The CDR3 runs 17 residues. Trimming at V came to 4 bases and at J to 10 bases, leaving 16 bases not matched to a gene. CDR3 residues: CASSSRARGTGSEELFF. The CDR3 coding sequence is TGTGCCAGCAGCTCCAGGGCGCGTGGGACAGGGTCAGAGGAGCTGTTTTTT.

The chain has TRBV11-2 and TRBJ2-5; 9 nucleotides line up with TRBD1. The V and J ends lost 5 bases and 5 bases, in that order; junction bases with no gene match: 9. CDR1 is SGHAT and CDR2 is FQNNGV in the germline V gene. This CDR3 is built from 15 residues. The CDR3 reads CASSPGQGGGETQYF. CDR3 nucleotides: TGTGCCAGCAGCCCGGGACAGGGAGGAGGTGAGACCCAGTACTTC.

The chain couples TRBV7-9 to TRBJ1-1; the D is unclear. The CDR3 has 12 amino acids. Germline values: CDR1 SEHNR, CDR2 FQNEAQ (reference sequence). Trimming pared 2 bases from V and 3 bases from J, leaving 4 bases between. CDR3 loop: CASSLSDTEAFF. The CDR3 bases are TGTGCCAGCAGCTTAAGCGACACTGAAGCTTTCTTT. Variable domain in full (rest from reference TRBV7-9 and TRBJ1-1): DTGVSQNPRHKITKRGQNVTFRCDPISEHNRLYWYRQTLGQGPEFLTYFQNEAQLEKSRLLSDRFSAERPKGSFSTLEIQRTEQGDSAMYLCASSLSDTEAFFGQGTRLTVV.

This clone occurred once. The chain couples TRBV5-1 to TRBJ1-1, with D uncertain. The CDR3 totals 13 residues. CDR1 and CDR2 (germline): SGHRS, YFSETQ. With 1 base removed from V and 0 bases from J, the gap between germline ends came to 4 bases. Written as DNA, the CDR3 is TGCGCCAGCAGCTTGACGGTGAACACTGAAGCTTTCTTT. This codes for CASSLTVNTEAFF.